These 4 T cell receptor beta chains were all obtained from the same sample, sequenced in a study of beta chain features in type 1 diabetes (dated by TCRdb to the late 2010s). Preparation of the library involved the immunoSEQ multiplex PCR assay. The High Capacity cDNA Reverse Transcription Kit was used to reverse transcribe all of the isolated RNA, meaning that expressed TCRB transcripts were what got sequenced. Sourced from immuneACCESS, this table was stored by TCRdb with only in-frame sequences that have V and J called. A share of the clones is absent; for the studies checked, an unresolved V gene accounts for under half, and the remainder has no known explanation. The sample includes some 240,000 clones, with 11% observed a single time. The leading ten clones occupy 1% to 1.5% of the sample. The sample comprised central memory CD4+ T cells from blood. Every receptor here comes from a man younger than 30 in good health.

This clone came up a few times. The genes are TRBV29-1 and TRBJ2-3; the D gene is possibly TRBD2 (7 bases). Germline values: CDR1 SQVTM, CDR2 ANQGSEA. V was cut by 4 bases and J by 2 bases, with 13 bases left in between. The CDR3 extends over 14 amino acids. CDR3 region: CSVGGGGVTDTQYF. Here the CDR3 DNA reads TGCAGCGTTGGGGGCGGGGGCGTCACAGATACGCAGTATTTT.

The V and J genes are TRBV30 and TRBJ2-3; 9 positions match TRBD1. CDR1 is GTSNPN and CDR2 is SVGIG in the germline V gene (reference sequence). The CDR3 loop spans 14 amino acids. J lost 5 bases, V lost 5 bases, and 8 bases had no gene match. CDR3 in amino acids: CAWDSGTGKDTQYF. CDR3 in DNA: TGTGCCTGGGACTCCGGGACAGGGAAAGATACGCAGTATTTT. Combining the CDR3 with reference TRBV30 and TRBJ2-3 gives the whole variable domain SQTIHQWPATLVQPVGSPLSLECTVEGTSNPNLYWYRQAAGRGLQLLFYSVGIGQISSEVPQNLSASRPQDRQFILSSKKLLLSDSGFYLCAWDSGTGKDTQYFGPGTRLTVL.

CDR3 DNA: TGTGCCAGCAGCCAGCAACCCGTCGGGGAGCTGTTTTTT. Translated, it gives CASSQQPVGELFF. This rearrangement joins TRBV7-9 to TRBJ2-2; D gene uncertain. V lost 5 bases to trimming and J lost 7 bases, with 11 bases between them. The length of the CDR3 is 13 residues. Germline V lookup: CDR1 SEHNR, CDR2 FQNEAQ (reference sequence).

The chain recombines TRBV7-2 with TRBJ2-1, with D perhaps TRBD1 (6 bases). The ends were cut back, 1 base at V and 10 bases at J, with 11 bases in the middle. The CDR3 extends over 13 amino acids. Germline CDR1 SGHTA, CDR2 FQGNSA. The CDR3 protein is CASSLGRDIEQFF. The CDR3 DNA sequence: TGTGCCAGCAGCTTAGGCCGGGACATCGAGCAGTTCTTC.